This T cell receptor (beta chain) is drawn from a study of cytomegalovirus exposure and HLA in healthy donors. In germline, CDR1 is SGHVS, CDR2 FQNEAQ. Trimming cost V 1 base and J 8 bases; bases outside gene matches: 7. The CDR3 has 16 residues. Measured with immunoSEQ multiplex PCR; TCRdb has only the in-frame clones, and not every one. The data contain 150,000 to 200,000 clones, 75% to 90% of them singletons. The source of this sequence is a man between 18 and 29 years old in good health and CMV-seropositive. This chain joins TRBV7-8 and TRBJ2-1; 11 nucleotides align to TRBD2. Sequenced sample: PBMCs. The CDR3: CASSLEGSGGGYEQFF. DNA of the CDR3: TGTGCCAGCAGCTTAGAGGGTAGCGGGGGGGGCTATGAGCAGTTCTTC.